This T cell receptor (beta chain) stems from a study of metastatic and nonmetastatic thyroid tumors. Nobody among the patients had been given any treatment before thyroid surgery. With MiXCR, TCRdb called clones anew from the PCR reads. The sample records 100,000 or so clones, about 15% being singletons. Comments on this clone: Its antigen is as yet unknown.

The CDR3 runs 15 residues. Germline V gene lookup returns CDR1 MGHRA and CDR2 YSYEKL. V lost 4 bases, J lost 5 bases, and 8 bases stayed unmatched. General study findings and limits: For both blood and tumor, malignant thyroid tumors reportedly showed significantly higher TCR beta diversity than benign nodules did.

Sequenced: blood. The origin of this receptor is a female donor with papillary thyroid cancer or a benign thyroid nodule (not recorded which). Some clones in this sample may be carry-over from other donors' samples. The gene calls are TRBV4-1 and TRBJ2-5, with 9 bases identical to TRBD1. CDR3 bases: TGCGCCAGCAGCCCTAGGACAGGGGCGGAGGAGACCCAGTACTTC. This gives the protein CASSPRTGAEETQYF.